This T cell receptor (beta chain) was retrieved from a study of prognosis after radiotherapy for stage I lung cancer (dated by TCRdb to the early 2020s). Describing the broader study: Between early 2018 and early 2019, roughly 18 patients with stage I NSCLC were enrolled in Nanjing, China. Oligometastatic NSCLC after surgical resection of the primary tumor was present in about 5 patients, while newly diagnosed primary stage I lung tumors were present in 11 to 15. Every patient was regarded as medically inoperable, because of comorbidities in some 13 cases and refusal of surgery in six to eight cases. The cohort included over 10 men and over 5 women, with a median age of almost 75 years and a range of roughly 53 to 85 years. Approximately 13 patients had adenocarcinoma and seven had squamous cell carcinoma as the tumor histology. Image-guided IMRT or VMAT was used to deliver SBRT in 3 to 5 fractions at a biologically effective dose of at least 100 Gy. Concurrent therapy was not administered to any patient alongside SBRT. After SBRT, distant metastases developed in about 20% of the 19 patients at a median of around 7 months, while the remaining 15 patients had no significant progression. The study profiled peripheral blood TCR beta repertoires from stage I NSCLC patients before and after stereotactic body radiotherapy and related them to distant failure. For each of the approximately 19 patients, one blood sample was taken before SBRT and one after, so the study sequenced some 40 samples in total. The paper as a whole reports these results and caveats: Post-SBRT Shannon entropy and its change from baseline were lower in patients who developed distant metastases; baseline Shannon entropy was not associated with metastases. Tumor specificity of expanded TCR clones was not determined. A decrease in unique TCR clone counts was observed after SBRT (median roughly 10,000 before versus about 7,000 after; Wilcoxon paired P=0.011). All reported P values were unadjusted for multiple comparisons. Limitations of the study included a small cohort and short follow-up, and the study findings need independent validation. Differences by metastasis status were reportedly seen in TRBV and TRBJ usage frequencies, involving two V genes at baseline and, after SBRT, several V genes and two J genes.

Two rounds of multiplex PCR on genomic DNA were used to amplify the TCR beta CDR3 region. The first PCR round used primers specific to each TRBV and TRBJ gene, with sequences filed in Chinese patent CN105087789A. The second PCR round used universal primers. The Roche High Pure PCR Template Preparation Kit was used to extract genomic DNA from frozen PBMCs. An Illumina HiSeq 3000 was used to sequence the libraries paired-end with 151 bp reads. On the study's bioinformatics: CutAdapt was used to remove raw reads lacking the multiplex PCR primer sequences. PEAR was used to merge high-quality paired reads into contigs. MiXCR assigned TRB V, D and J gene segments to each contig by aligning to reference sequences. CDR3 sequences were clustered by base quality and sequence similarity to remove sequencing errors. Shannon entropy, normalized by the natural log of the productive TCR sequence number, served as the measure of diversity. To get clonality, Shannon entropy was divided by the natural log of the number of unique clonotypes, and that result was subtracted from one. Using the Youden index from ROC curves, the researchers picked the repertoire-metric cut-offs for progression-free survival, and all analyses were carried out in R 3.5.3. Starting from the raw public reads, TCRdb applied fastp trimming at Q25, assembled clones with MiXCR and retained in-frame beta chains. One record per CDR3 amino acid sequence lists the most common genes and DNA. V and J calls and clone size were set by TCRdb, not the authors. For this sample the table gives about 27,000 distinct CDR3 sequences, of which about half were detected only once. The ten largest clones capture around 14% of the sample.

This clonotype was detected many times. Which antigen it targets is not known. No quality values exist for individual bases; no much larger clone is one base distant. Trimming removed 8 bases from V and 3 bases from J, leaving 16 bases between the germline ends. The CDR3 covers 14 residues, taking in both the cysteine and the phenylalanine. Only CDR3 DNA is held: 42 bases, read in frame from base 1. Based on the germline V gene, the CDR1 and CDR2 sequences are KGHSH and LQKENI. No patient had a history of other malignancies or prior chemotherapy or radiotherapy, and all had node-negative disease on CT and PET/CT. At each of the two time points, 6 to 7.5 milliliters of peripheral venous blood were collected into EDTA tubes. PBMCs were isolated by Ficoll-Paque Plus density-gradient centrifugation. Right after collection, samples were placed at -80 degrees C and kept there until analysis.

The V and J segments used are TRBV18 and TRBJ1-2; the D region possibly corresponds to TRBD1 (5 bases align). The sequence derives from a donor over 45 with non-small cell lung cancer. Sequencing was performed on PBMCs, taken before or after stereotactic body radiation therapy (not recorded which). The nucleotide sequence reads as follows: TGTGCCAGCCTAGAGACTGCGGGGGACTATGGCTACACCTTC. This sequence encodes CASLETAGDYGYTF.